The 30 T cell receptor beta chains below all came from one sample that was sequenced in a study of T-cell reconstitution after alpha-beta-depleted transplantation in children. Unique molecular identifiers were incorporated during preparation of the TCRbeta library. TCRdb redid the calling of the PCR reads with MiXCR, one entry per CDR3 protein. This sample has a few hundred thousand distinct CDR3 sequences; under 14% occur once, and the top ten carry about 20%. Sequences were derived from peripheral blood, sampled 180 days after TCRalphabeta/CD19-depleted stem cell transplant. The source of these receptors is a male patient aged 2 to 10 who had a stem cell transplant for chronic granulomatous disease, so the T cells may come from the graft donor.

This clonotype was recorded at least ten times. The chain carries TRBV29-1 and TRBJ2-5; D possibly corresponds to TRBD2 (5 bases). V was trimmed by 1 base and J by 0 bases, leaving 15 bases between them. This CDR3 has 16 amino acids. The germline CDR1 and CDR2 sequences are SQVTM and ANQGSEA. The CDR3 coding sequence is TGCAGCGTTGAAGGTCCTGAGCGGAAGTACCAAGAGACCCAGTACTTC. Translated, it gives CSVEGPERKYQETQYF.

This clonotype appeared a few times. The chain links TRBV12-3 or TRBV12-4 to TRBJ2-7, with D perhaps TRBD2 (6 bases). There are 14 residues in the CDR3. The V end was cut by 3 bases, the J end by 5 bases, with 14 bases between. The CDR3 bases are TGTGCCAGCAGTTTGGAGCGGGCCCTGGACGAGCAGTACTTC. Protein: CASSLERALDEQYF.

This clonotype was detected once. A clone one base away is much larger, so this may be a read error. The V and J genes are TRBV7-9 and TRBJ1-1; maybe TRBD1 (5 bases). The CDR3 has 14 amino acids. The V gene lost 1 base and the J gene lost 5 bases, with 11 bases spanning the gap. Germline CDR1 and CDR2: SEHNR and FQNEAQ (reference sequence). In DNA, the CDR3 is TGTGCCAGCAGCTTAGTGGACACTCCGACTGAAGCTTTCTTT. Encoded protein: CASSLVDTPTEAFF.

The V gene is TRBV6-2 or TRBV6-3, the J gene TRBJ1-5, with 9 bases fitting TRBD1. The CDR3 length is 16 residues. With 7 bases clipped from V and 4 bases from J, the junction kept 11 bases outside the gene matches. Germline-derived CDR1 and CDR2 are MNHEY and SVGEGT. The CDR3 loop reads CASTTPPGQGNQPQHF. CDR3 coding DNA: TGTGCCAGCACCACTCCACCGGGACAGGGAAATCAGCCCCAGCATTTT.

This clonotype was recorded many times. V gene TRBV20-1 combines with J gene TRBJ2-7, with a possible D match to TRBD1 (6 bases). Per germline, CDR1 DFQATT and CDR2 SNEGSKA (reference sequence). Trimming removed 6 bases at V and 3 bases at J, with 15 bases between. CDR3 length: 13 amino acids. CDR3 sequence (DNA): TGCAGTGCCCAATCGGACAGAAACTACGAGCAGTACTTC. This gives the protein CSAQSDRNYEQYF.

This clonotype has ten or more counts. This rearrangement joins TRBV27 to TRBJ2-7; 7 bases match TRBD1. Per germline, CDR1 MNHEY and CDR2 SMNVEV (reference sequence). This CDR3 region has 14 residues. V shed 6 bases and J 5 bases; nucleotides not matched to a gene: 10. CDR3 amino acids: CASRSTGPKNEQYF. The CDR3 coding sequence is TGTGCCAGCAGATCGACAGGGCCTAAGAACGAGCAGTACTTC.

In its sample, this clonotype was seen many times. J is TRBJ2-3 and V is TRBV20-1; possible D gene TRBD1, 5 bases. V was cut by 6 bases and J by 0 bases, with 22 bases left in between. From germline, CDR1 is DFQATT and CDR2 SNEGSKA (reference sequence). The CDR3 covers 17 residues. CDR3 loop: CSARRQQKLSSTDTQYF. In DNA form, the CDR3 reads TGCAGTGCAAGGAGACAGCAAAAATTATCTAGCACAGATACGCAGTATTTT.

The table lists this clonotype with many counts. The rearrangement joins TRBV7-9 to TRBJ2-4; 7 positions agree with TRBD1. The junction had 2 bases not matched to a gene; V was cut back by 4 bases and J by 8 bases. The CDR3 loop spans 12 amino acids. The V gene's germline CDR1 is SEHNR and CDR2 FQNEAQ (reference sequence). Here the CDR3 DNA reads TGTGCCAGCAGCTACAGGGGTTACATTCAGTACTTC. Translating gives CASSYRGYIQYF.

The table lists this clonotype with many counts. The chain combines TRBV12-3 or TRBV12-4 with TRBJ1-3; a weak D match, TRBD1 (5 bases). V shed 2 bases and J shed 2 bases, with 13 bases lying between them. The CDR3 sequence is 16 residues long. In nucleotides, the CDR3 is TGTGCCAGCAGTTTATCCGGGGGGAGCCCTGGAAACACCATATATTTT. It encodes CASSLSGGSPGNTIYF.

In its sample, this clonotype was seen many times. The gene calls are TRBV2 and TRBJ2-7; 7 positions agree with TRBD1. Trimming at V came to 2 bases and at J to 4 bases, leaving 8 bases not matched to a gene. Germline CDR1 is SNHLY and CDR2 is FYNNEI. This CDR3 is 15 amino acids long. In DNA form, the CDR3 reads TGTGCCAGCAGTGAATATGGCCAGGGGGTATACGAGCAGTACTTC. This sequence encodes CASSEYGQGVYEQYF.

Of note for this clonotype: A much larger clone lies a single base off, so this may be a read error. The rearrangement joins TRBV7-6 to TRBJ2-2; 8 bases line up with TRBD2. Per germline, CDR1 SGHVS and CDR2 FNYEAQ. The CDR3 is 16 amino acids. In nucleotides, the CDR3 is TGTGCCAGCAGCTTCGGGGGGGCGGGGAACACCGGGAAGCTGTTTTTT. Residues: CASSFGGAGNTGKLFF.

This clonotype was found many times. The chain recombines TRBV27 with TRBJ2-5; 9 bases agree with TRBD1. V gave up 7 bases and J gave up 5 bases; unmatched junction bases: 11. Germline V gene lookup returns CDR1 MNHEY and CDR2 SMNVEV (reference sequence). This CDR3 region has 15 residues. CDR3 sequence (DNA): TGTGCCAGCACTAGGGGAACAGGGGGCCGGGAGACCCAGTACTTC. Protein: CASTRGTGGRETQYF.

In the case of this clonotype: With a much larger clone just one base away, this may be a read error. This chain joins TRBV7-2 and TRBJ2-2; no firm D call. The CDR3 consists of 13 residues. V lost 7 bases to trimming and J lost 6 bases, with 12 bases between them. Per germline, CDR1 SGHTA and CDR2 FQGNSA. The CDR3, as DNA: TGTGCCAGCACCCAACGTAGGGCCGGGGAGCTGTTTTTT. It specifies CASTQRRAGELFF.

The CDR3 reads CASSKPGDEQFF. CDR3 sequence (DNA): TGCGCCAGCAGTAAACCAGGAGATGAGCAGTTCTTC. The chain has TRBV23-1 and TRBJ2-1; D unclear. TRBV23-1 is reported as an ORF; its role is uncertain. The CDR3 loop spans 12 amino acids. Trimming left V 5 bases short and J 8 bases short, with 10 bases between.

This clonotype was recorded at least ten times. The chain carries TRBV18 and TRBJ2-1; D gene ambiguous. Germline CDR1 reads KGHSH; CDR2 reads LQKENI. The CDR3 loop spans 13 amino acids. V was trimmed by 2 bases and J by 8 bases, leaving 10 bases between them. The CDR3 reads CASSPSREDEQFF. CDR3 nucleotide sequence: TGTGCCAGCTCACCATCTAGAGAAGATGAGCAGTTCTTC. Complete variable domain (other parts from reference TRBV18 and TRBJ2-1): NAGVMQNPRHLVRRRGQEARLRCSPMKGHSHVYWYRQLPEEGLKFMVYLQKENIIDESGMPKERFSAEFPKEGPSILRIQQVVRGDSAAYFCASSPSREDEQFFGPGTRLTVL.

This chain joins TRBV12-3 or TRBV12-4 and TRBJ2-2; D ambiguous. The CDR3 consists of 15 residues. Trimming pared 3 bases from V and 0 bases from J, leaving 8 bases between. As DNA, the CDR3 is TGTGCCAGCAGTTTTGCCCGACCGAACACCGGGGAGCTGTTTTTT. Its protein product is CASSFARPNTGELFF.

This clonotype was found many times. The gene calls are TRBV2 and TRBJ2-2; 10 positions match TRBD1. This CDR3 comprises 15 residues. Germline loops: CDR1 SNHLY, CDR2 FYNNEI. The trim removed 8 bases at V and 7 bases at J, leaving 10 bases unmatched. The CDR3 is CASRRTGGNDGELFF. For the CDR3, the DNA is TGTGCCAGCCGCCGGACAGGGGGTAATGACGGGGAGCTGTTTTTT.

This clonotype was detected many times. The genes are TRBV20-1 and TRBJ2-2, with D possibly TRBD1 on 5 matching bases. The CDR3 runs to 13 residues. Germline assignment: CDR1 DFQATT and CDR2 SNEGSKA (reference sequence). V was cut by 5 bases and J by 5 bases, with 12 bases left in between. This chain's CDR3 is CSAPARVTGELFF. The CDR3, as DNA: TGCAGTGCTCCCGCCAGGGTAACCGGGGAGCTGTTTTTT.

This clonotype was detected ten times or more. The V and J genes are TRBV5-1 and TRBJ1-1; tentatively, D is TRBD1 (5 bases). The CDR3 sequence is 13 residues long. The V end lost 4 bases, the J end lost 4 bases, and 11 bases lay between the germline ends. CDR1 and CDR2 from the germline V gene are SGHRS and YFSETQ. The CDR3, as DNA: TGCGCCAGCAGCAAAGGTGGGGCCACTGAAGCTTTCTTT. It translates to CASSKGGATEAFF.

This clonotype was seen at least ten times. V is TRBV24-1 and J is TRBJ2-1; 7 bases line up with TRBD1. The CDR3 is made up of 12 amino acids. With V trimmed by 7 bases and J by 6 bases, 2 bases remained unmatched. The germline V gene encodes CDR1 KGHDR and CDR2 SFDVKD. The CDR3 sequence: CATSNRGNEQFF. The CDR3, as DNA: TGTGCCACCAGCAACAGGGGCAATGAGCAGTTCTTC.

This clonotype has a count of ten or more. The chain is built from TRBV7-6 and TRBJ2-6, with unresolved D. Germline assignment: CDR1 SGHVS and CDR2 FNYEAQ. Trimming cost V 4 bases and J 0 bases, with 7 bases left between them. This CDR3 has 15 residues. The DNA for the CDR3 is TGTGCCAGCAGCTCCAGCCTCTCTGGGGCCAACGTCCTGACTTTC. Protein: CASSSSLSGANVLTF.

This clonotype has ten or more counts. The chain couples TRBV12-3 or TRBV12-4 to TRBJ2-2; 10 positions agree with TRBD2. After removal of 1 base from V and 0 bases from J, the junction contained 11 bases not matched to a gene. The CDR3 consists of 20 residues. The CDR3 region is CASSLGRTSGQKANTGELFF. Here the CDR3 DNA reads TGTGCCAGCAGTTTAGGTAGGACTAGCGGCCAGAAAGCGAACACCGGGGAGCTGTTTTTT.

This clonotype was seen many times. The rearrangement uses TRBV7-9 and TRBJ1-2, with 12 bases aligning to TRBD1. V dropped 5 bases and J dropped 4; count of bases not matched to a gene: 8. The CDR3 runs to 16 residues. CDR1 is SEHNR, CDR2 FQNEAQ, per germline (reference sequence). In DNA form, the CDR3 reads TGTGCCAGCAGCCCGGGGGGACAGGGGGCTTTCTATGGCTACACCTTC. Its translation is CASSPGGQGAFYGYTF.

In its sample, this clonotype was seen many times. The V call is TRBV7-9, the J call TRBJ2-7; D possibly corresponds to TRBD1 (5 bases). The V end lost 6 bases, the J end lost 5 bases, and 20 bases lay between the germline ends. Germline V gene sequence: CDR1 SEHNR, CDR2 FQNEAQ (reference sequence). This CDR3 contains 15 residues. The chain's CDR3 is CASSQPGSSGNEQYF. CDR3 in DNA: TGTGCCAGCAGTCAGCCCGGGTCCTCAGGGAACGAGCAGTACTTC.

This clonotype was observed many times. The J gene is TRBJ2-5, the V gene TRBV9; D tentatively reads TRBD1 or TRBD2 (5 bases each). V was pared by 0 bases and J by 5 bases, with 14 bases between. Germline CDR1 reads SGDLS; CDR2 reads YYNGEE. The CDR3 spans 15 residues. This CDR3 is CASSVGGGAKETQYF. CDR3 in DNA: TGTGCCAGCAGCGTAGGTGGGGGAGCGAAGGAGACCCAGTACTTC.

This clonotype was seen ten or more times. The rearrangement joins TRBV5-5 to TRBJ2-6; D remains ambiguous. V was cut by 0 bases and J by 0 bases, with 13 bases left in between. CDR1 SGHKS and CDR2 YYEKEE come from the germline V gene (reference sequence). This CDR3 contains 18 residues. CDR3 sequence: CASSLEVGFGSGANVLTF. CDR3 sequence (DNA): TGTGCCAGCAGCTTGGAGGTCGGTTTCGGCTCTGGGGCCAACGTCCTGACTTTC.

This clonotype was seen ten or more times. The V call is TRBV15, the J call TRBJ2-4, with D possibly being TRBD1 (6 bases). The germline V and J ends were trimmed by 8 bases and 9 bases, with 26 bases remaining between them. Germline CDR1 and CDR2: LNHNV and YYDKDF (reference sequence). The CDR3 totals 16 residues. The CDR3 bases are TGTGCCACCGCCCCTCGACAGGCCCCTAGCCAGAGCATTCAGTACTTC. Its protein product is CATAPRQAPSQSIQYF.

This clonotype was found many times. The V gene is TRBV11-2, the J gene TRBJ2-4; D not resolved. The V end was cut by 0 bases, the J end by 5 bases, with 11 bases between. This CDR3 comprises 15 residues. The germline CDR1 and CDR2 sequences are SGHAT and FQNNGV. CDR3 amino acids: CASSLDWHRQNIQYF. The CDR3 nucleotides read TGTGCCAGCAGCTTAGATTGGCACAGACAAAACATTCAGTACTTC.

This clonotype was observed many times. This chain connects TRBV11-1 to TRBJ2-3, with TRBD2 as a possible D gene (6 bases). Trimming removed 0 bases from V and 0 bases from J, with 16 bases in between. Germline CDR1 and CDR2: SGHAT and FQDESV (reference sequence). CDR3 length equals 18 residues. Here the CDR3 reads CASSLANGSASSTDTQYF. DNA of the CDR3: TGTGCCAGCAGCTTAGCCAACGGGAGCGCCTCTAGCACAGATACGCAGTATTTT.

This clonotype was observed at least ten times. The V call is TRBV5-1, the J call TRBJ1-1; 8 bases map to TRBD1. The CDR3 spans 15 residues. Germline-derived CDR1 and CDR2 are SGHRS and YFSETQ. V gave up 2 bases and J gave up 5 bases; unmatched junction bases: 8. CDR3 DNA: TGCGCCAGCAGCTTAATACAGGGGGGGGGTACTGAAGCTTTCTTT. Translating gives CASSLIQGGGTEAFF.